This T cell receptor beta chain was profiled in a study of shared clonotypes between healthy human individuals. The repertoire was sequenced with immunoSEQ multiplex PCR; TCRdb's copy has only in-frame clones and lacks some. The sample consists of roughly 500,000 clones, about 85% of them appearing once. The origin of this receptor is a woman aged 35 to 49 in good health. Some clones in this sample may be carry-over from other donors' samples. The material sequenced was PBMCs.

The CDR3 DNA reads TGTGCCAGTAGCGCGACAGGGGGCGGCTACAATGAGCAGTTCTTC. Encoded protein: CASSATGGGYNEQFF. The chain couples TRBV19 to TRBJ2-1, with TRBD1 identical over 10 bases. The germline gives CDR1 LNHDA, CDR2 SQIVND (reference sequence). The CDR3 totals 15 residues. J gave up 3 bases and V 6 bases, and 5 bases lay outside the gene matches.